Below are 18 T cell receptor beta chains sequenced from a single sample in a study of Graves' ophthalmopathy and Graves' hyperthyroidism. RNA served as the template for amplifying TCR beta CDR3 regions. Amplification began with first-round RT-PCR using HTBI primers, then second-round multiplex PCR was performed. MiXCR, run by TCRdb on the multiplex PCR reads, gives a single entry per CDR3 protein. The data hold around 400,000 distinct CDR3 sequences, with approximately 20% observed a single time. Source material: peripheral blood. Source of these receptors: a woman aged 18-29 years with Graves' ophthalmopathy.

This clonotype has more than one count but fewer than ten. The chain carries TRBV30 and TRBJ2-5; 11 bases match TRBD2. This CDR3 is built from 15 residues. The V gene's germline CDR1 is GTSNPN and CDR2 SVGIG (reference sequence). V shed 1 base, J shed 2 bases, and the junction held 3 bases outside the gene matches. CDR3 loop: CAWSAVAGGQETQYF. Here the CDR3 DNA reads TGTGCCTGGAGTGCAGTAGCGGGGGGGCAAGAGACCCAGTACTTC.

This clonotype was recorded many times. V and J are TRBV3-1 and TRBJ2-7, with a possible D match to TRBD1 (5 bases). The CDR3 length is 12 residues. Trimming left V 8 bases short and J 8 bases short, with 16 bases between. Germline loops: CDR1 LGHDT, CDR2 YNNKEL (reference sequence). The DNA of the CDR3 is TGTGCCAGCGGATTTCTAGGGGCCAAGCAGTACTTC. It encodes CASGFLGAKQYF.

The sample holds many counts of this clonotype. V is TRBV7-9 and J is TRBJ2-5; D gene ambiguous. The CDR3 is 14 amino acids. CDR1 SEHNR and CDR2 FQNEAQ come from the germline V gene (reference sequence). V lost 6 bases to trimming and J lost 5 bases, with 16 bases between them. Here the CDR3 reads CASSTQGLVETQYF. DNA for the CDR3: TGTGCCAGCAGTACGCAAGGGTTAGTGGAGACCCAGTACTTC.

This clonotype was recorded a few times. The chain combines TRBV18 with TRBJ2-7, with TRBD2 matching 12 bases. Germline CDR1 reads KGHSH; CDR2 reads LQKENI. J gave up 6 bases and V 5 bases, and 5 bases lay outside the gene matches. The CDR3 runs 14 residues. For the CDR3, the DNA is TGTGCCAGCTCAAGACTAGCGGGAGAGGGCGAGCAGTACTTC. Protein product: CASSRLAGEGEQYF.

This clonotype was recorded many times. The chain has TRBV12-5 and TRBJ1-1; perhaps TRBD1 as D (5 bases). The CDR3 sequence is 15 residues long. CDR1 and CDR2 from the germline V gene are LGHNT and FRNRAP. Trimming took off 2 bases at V and 6 bases at J, with 16 bases between the two ends. The chain's CDR3 is CASGLTGTAGAEAFF. The CDR3 nucleotides are TGTGCTAGTGGTTTGACCGGGACTGCCGGCGCTGAAGCTTTCTTT. Drawing the rest from reference TRBV12-5 and TRBJ1-1, the complete variable domain is DARVTQTPRHKVTEMGQEVTMRCQPILGHNTVFWYRQTMMQGLELLAYFRNRAPLDDSGMPKDRFSAEMPDATLATLKIQPSEPRDSAVYFCASGLTGTAGAEAFFGQGTRLTVV.

This clonotype was counted at least ten times. The V gene is TRBV11-1, the J gene TRBJ2-5, with D perhaps TRBD1 (6 bases). Germline V CDR1 and CDR2: SGHAT, FQDESV (reference sequence). This CDR3 spans 13 amino acids. Trimming left V 3 bases short and J 6 bases short, with 11 bases between. CDR3 in DNA: TGTGCCAGCAGCTTCGACAGGTCCCAGACCCAGTACTTC. It codes for CASSFDRSQTQYF.

This clonotype was observed at least ten times. This chain joins TRBV6-5 and TRBJ1-1, with a possible D match to TRBD1 (5 bases). CDR1 is MNHEY, CDR2 SVGAGI, per germline. V was cut by 2 bases and J by 0 bases, with 7 bases left in between. The CDR3 loop spans 14 amino acids. The CDR3 is CASSYGAMNTEAFF. CDR3 coding DNA: TGTGCCAGCAGTTACGGGGCAATGAACACTGAAGCTTTCTTT.

This clonotype was seen repeatedly, ten times or more. The genes are TRBV28 and TRBJ2-2, with a possible D match to TRBD1 (5 bases). Trimming left V 7 bases short and J 6 bases short, with 15 bases between. CDR3 length equals 14 residues. Germline CDR1 reads MDHEN; CDR2 reads SYDVKM. CDR3 protein: CASNSGNDAGELFF. The CDR3 nucleotides are TGTGCCAGCAACTCAGGGAATGACGCCGGGGAGCTGTTTTTT.

In its sample, this clonotype was seen many times. J is TRBJ2-4 and V is TRBV5-1; D may be TRBD2 (5 bases). The CDR3 is made up of 15 amino acids. V gave up 4 bases and J gave up 3 bases, with 14 bases separating them. Per the germline V gene, CDR1 is SGHRS and CDR2 is YFSETQ. CDR3: CASSPGLGDKNIQYF. The CDR3 bases are TGCGCCAGCAGCCCGGGCCTGGGAGACAAAAACATTCAGTACTTC.

This clonotype was counted ten times or more. This chain joins TRBV11-1 and TRBJ2-7, with 7 bases that match TRBD2. The CDR3 is 13 amino acids. J lost 7 bases, V lost 5 bases, and 8 bases had no gene match. Germline V gene data show CDR1 as SGHAT and CDR2 as FQDESV (reference sequence). The CDR3 nucleotides read TGTGCCAGCAGCATCGGGACTACTGGAGAGCAGTACTTC. Protein product: CASSIGTTGEQYF.

This clonotype showed up many times. This sequence joins TRBV12-3 or TRBV12-4 and TRBJ2-4; 9 bases agree with TRBD1. With V trimmed by 5 bases and J by 1 base, 15 bases remained unmatched. This CDR3 has 19 residues. This CDR3 is CASSLQLRDRARAKNIQYF. The CDR3 DNA reads TGTGCCAGCAGTCTCCAACTCCGGGACAGGGCGCGGGCCAAAAACATTCAGTACTTC.

At least ten counts were recorded for this clonotype. This sequence joins TRBV12-3 or TRBV12-4 and TRBJ1-5; D is ambiguous. V was shortened by 5 bases and J by 5 bases, with 13 bases between the two germline ends. This CDR3 has 14 amino acids. The CDR3 region has the DNA TGTGCCAGCAGTCGTCGGGGAGGTCATCAGCCCCAGCATTTT. It codes for CASSRRGGHQPQHF.

By share, this clonotype counts as medium-sized (0.01 to 0.1%). This rearrangement joins TRBV18 to TRBJ1-1, with no clear D. Trimming took 8 bases from V and 1 from J, leaving 11 bases between them. This CDR3 is built from 13 residues. The germline gives CDR1 KGHSH, CDR2 LQKENI. The CDR3 reads CASSLGQNTEAFF. The CDR3 DNA follows: TGTGCCAGCAGTTTAGGCCAGAACACTGAAGCTTTCTTT.

This clonotype has ten or more counts. The V and J genes are TRBV29-1 and TRBJ1-2, with 8 bases fitting TRBD1. This CDR3 is 14 amino acids long. Trimming cost V 4 bases and J 5 bases; bases outside gene matches: 9. Germline V gene data show CDR1 as SQVTM and CDR2 as ANQGSEA. The CDR3 DNA follows: TGCAGCGTTGCGACAGGGGCCCAGGGATATGGCTACACCTTC. This encodes CSVATGAQGYGYTF.

In this sample, this clonotype turned up many times. This chain connects TRBV4-3 to TRBJ1-5; D is perhaps TRBD1 (5 bases). The CDR3 consists of 17 residues. Per germline, CDR1 LGHNA and CDR2 YSLEER. V shed 0 bases and J shed 9 bases, with 21 bases lying between them. The CDR3 DNA reads as TGCGCCAGCAGCCAAGATGTGGGGCAGGGCCTGAGGGGGCCCCAGCATTTT. This translates into CASSQDVGQGLRGPQHF.

This clonotype was recorded at least ten times. This chain connects TRBV4-1 to TRBJ1-1, with D hard to call. The CDR3 has 11 amino acids. Germline V gives CDR1 MGHRA, CDR2 YSYEKL. V was clipped by 3 bases and J by 13 bases, with 12 bases between them. CDR3 sequence reads: CASSHRTEVFF. In DNA form, the CDR3 reads TGCGCCAGCAGCCATCGGACTGAGGTTTTCTTT.

The sample holds many counts of this clonotype. The chain uses TRBV6-1 and TRBJ1-6, with D unresolved. V was clipped by 6 bases and J by 9 bases, with 18 bases between them. This CDR3 region has 15 residues. CDR1 and CDR2 (germline): MNHNS, SASEGT. The DNA for the CDR3 is TGTGCCAGCAGACCCCTGCTTGGCGTTAGTTCACCCCTCCACTTT. Residues: CASRPLLGVSSPLHF.

This clonotype was counted many times. V gene TRBV10-3 combines with J gene TRBJ1-1; 7 bases fit TRBD1. Trimming removed 10 bases from V and 1 base from J; junction bases left unmatched: 9. The CDR3 is made up of 14 amino acids. Germline assignment: CDR1 ENHRY and CDR2 SYGVKD. The CDR3: CASSTGLGNTEAFF. CDR3 nucleotides: TGTGCCAGCTCGACAGGGCTGGGGAACACTGAAGCTTTCTTT.